This paragraph covers one T cell receptor (beta chain) sequence. MiXCR was run by TCRdb on the PCR reads, yielding one entry per CDR3 protein. Of approximately 80,000 distinct CDR3 sequences listed, approximately 51% were seen once; the top ten hold roughly an eighth. The sample originates from a study of CDR3 diversity in severe acne. The CDR3 runs 14 residues. The V gene's germline CDR1 is SGDLS and CDR2 YYNGEE. V lost 3 bases and J 10 bases, leaving 17 bases between the germline ends. The material sequenced was blood. This receptor was identified in a male donor in good health, without acne. This chain uses TRBV9 with TRBJ1-5; a possible D gene is TRBD1 (6 bases). The CDR3, as DNA: TGTGCCAGCAGCGCACCTGGGACAATAGAACCCCAGCATTTT. This encodes CASSAPGTIEPQHF.